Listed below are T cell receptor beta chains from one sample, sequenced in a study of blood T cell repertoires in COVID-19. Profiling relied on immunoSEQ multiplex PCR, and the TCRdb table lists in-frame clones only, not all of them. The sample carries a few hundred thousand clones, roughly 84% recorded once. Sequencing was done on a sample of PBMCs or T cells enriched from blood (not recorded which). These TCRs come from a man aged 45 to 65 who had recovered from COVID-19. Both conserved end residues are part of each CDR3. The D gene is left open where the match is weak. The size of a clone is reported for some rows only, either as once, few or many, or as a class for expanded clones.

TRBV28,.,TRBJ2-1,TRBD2,CASSQGLAIFNEQFF,TGTGCCAGCAGTCAGGGACTAGCGATCTTCAATGAGCAGTTCTTC
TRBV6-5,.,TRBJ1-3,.,CASRRTVSGNTIYF,TGTGCGAGTCGGAGGACAGTCTCTGGAAACACCATATATTTT
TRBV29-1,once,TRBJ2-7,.,CSVVRGVFEQYF,TGCAGCGTTGTCAGGGGCGTGTTCGAGCAGTACTTC
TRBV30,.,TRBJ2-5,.,CAWNNEEDGAQYF,TGTGCCTGGAATAACGAGGAGGATGGGGCCCAGTACTTC
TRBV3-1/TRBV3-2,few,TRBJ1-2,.,CASSQSIYGYTF,TGTGCCAGCAGCCAAAGCATTTATGGCTACACCTTC
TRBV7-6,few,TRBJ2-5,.,CASSLAWAGTGQETQYF,TGTGCCAGCAGCTTAGCATGGGCGGGGACGGGCCAAGAGACCCAGTACTTC
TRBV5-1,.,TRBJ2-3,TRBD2,CASSRSSGGNTDTQYF,TGCGCCAGCAGCCGTTCTAGCGGGGGGAACACAGATACGCAGTATTTT
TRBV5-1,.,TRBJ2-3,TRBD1,CASSRDRAGTDTQYF,TGCGCCAGCAGCAGAGACAGGGCTGGGACAGATACGCAGTATTTT
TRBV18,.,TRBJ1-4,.,CASSPPVRHPANEKLFF,TGTGCCAGCTCACCACCGGTCCGCCACCCAGCTAATGAAAAACTGTTTTTT
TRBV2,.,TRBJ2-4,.,CASSDYPNVFF,TGTGCCAGCAGTGATTACCCTAATGTATTCTTC
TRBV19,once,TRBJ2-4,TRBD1,CASSFGTGLENIQYF,TGTGCCAGTAGTTTCGGGACAGGGTTGGAAAACATTCAGTACTTC
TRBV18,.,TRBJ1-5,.,CASSPAGAGNQPQHF,TGTGCCAGCTCACCAGCGGGGGCCGGCAATCAGCCCCAGCATTTT
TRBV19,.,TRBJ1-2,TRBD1,CASIGGSHGYTF,TGTGCCAGCATAGGGGGCAGCCATGGCTACACCTTC
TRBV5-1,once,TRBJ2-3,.,CASFKAEPTDTQYF,TGCGCCAGCTTTAAGGCGGAACCCACAGATACGCAGTATTTT
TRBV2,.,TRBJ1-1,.,CASRDIWTEAFF,TGTGCCAGCCGCGATATATGGACTGAAGCTTTCTTT
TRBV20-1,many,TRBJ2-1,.,CSSHSYNEQFF,TGCAGTTCGCACAGTTACAATGAGCAGTTCTTC
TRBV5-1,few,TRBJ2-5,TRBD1,CASSFRGQGETQYF,TGCGCCAGCAGCTTCAGGGGGCAGGGAGAGACCCAGTACTTC
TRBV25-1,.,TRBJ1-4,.,CASSESGAFINEKLFF,TGTGCCAGCAGTGAATCAGGGGCCTTCATTAATGAAAAACTGTTTTTT
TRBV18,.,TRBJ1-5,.,CASSLAREGAQHF,TGTGCCAGCTCACTAGCCAGGGAAGGGGCCCAGCATTTT
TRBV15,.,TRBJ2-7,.,CATSRGRGSSYEQYF,TGTGCCACCAGCAGAGGAAGGGGGAGCTCCTACGAGCAGTACTTC
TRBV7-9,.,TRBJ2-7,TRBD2,CASSISGRASEQYF,TGTGCCAGCAGCATTAGCGGGAGGGCGTCCGAGCAGTACTTC
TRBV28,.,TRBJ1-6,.,CASSLQSNNSPLHF,TGTGCCAGCAGTCTACAGAGTAATAATTCACCCCTCCACTTT
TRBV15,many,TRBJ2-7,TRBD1,CATRNPGQGASAEQYF,TGTGCCACCCGAAACCCAGGACAGGGGGCGTCCGCCGAGCAGTACTTC
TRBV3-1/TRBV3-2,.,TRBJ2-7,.,CASSQGGAFYEQYF,TGTGCCAGCAGCCAGGGCGGGGCCTTCTACGAGCAGTACTTC
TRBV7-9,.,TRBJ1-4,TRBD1,CASSFPGQGGEKLFF,TGTGCCAGCAGCTTTCCCGGACAGGGCGGGGAAAAACTGTTTTTT
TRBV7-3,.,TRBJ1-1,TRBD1,CASSPGQGAYEAFF,TGTGCCAGCAGCCCGGGACAGGGGGCTTACGAAGCTTTCTTT
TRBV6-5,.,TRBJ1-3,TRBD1,CASRSTGLYGNTIYF,TGTGCCAGCAGGTCGACAGGGTTGTATGGAAACACCATATATTTT